Listed below are T cell receptor beta chains from one sample, sequenced in a study of blood T cell repertoires in COVID-19. Sequenced by immunoSEQ multiplex PCR; TCRdb stores in-frame clones only, minus some. The sample has a few hundred thousand clones, roughly 85% seen once. The sequenced material came from peripheral blood. The receptor source for this set is a woman of 80 years or more with acute or convalescent COVID-19. Each CDR3 is given with its conserved first and last residue. A D gene is named only where the DNA matches it firmly. The size field is filled for only some rows; it gives once, few, many or a size class.

size: NA; V: TRBV7-3; J: TRBJ2-1; D: TRBD1; length: 14; DNA: TGTGCCAGCAGCCGAGACAGGGGACGGAATGAGCAGTTCTTC; CDR3: CASSRDRGRNEQFF
size: NA; V: TRBV7-9; J: TRBJ1-3; D: TRBD1; length: 15; DNA: TGTGCCAGCAGCCCCGGGACAGGAGTAGGAAACACCATATATTTT; CDR3: CASSPGTGVGNTIYF
size: NA; V: TRBV19; J: TRBJ1-2; D: NA; length: 13; DNA: TGTGCCAGTAGTTTTGACAGACCCTATGGCTACACCTTC; CDR3: CASSFDRPYGYTF
size: NA; V: TRBV5-1; J: TRBJ2-3; D: TRBD1; length: 14; DNA: TGCGCCAACCCGAGACAGGGGTTCACAGATACGCAGTATTTT; CDR3: CANPRQGFTDTQYF
size: NA; V: TRBV21-1; J: TRBJ1-2; D: NA; length: 15; DNA: TGTGCCACCCTTTGGCGGGGGGGACCCAACTATGGCTACACCTTC; CDR3: CATLWRGGPNYGYTF
size: NA; V: TRBV7-9; J: TRBJ1-6; D: TRBD1; length: 13; DNA: TGTGCCAGCAGCACCGACAGGGGTTCACCCCTCCACTTT; CDR3: CASSTDRGSPLHF
size: NA; V: TRBV28; J: TRBJ2-7; D: NA; length: 16; DNA: TGTGCCAGCAGCAAGCTTGGACAGAATCAGTTCTACGAGCAGTACTTC; CDR3: CASSKLGQNQFYEQYF
size: few; V: TRBV21-1; J: TRBJ1-2; D: NA; length: 16; DNA: NA; CDR3: CASSLKEGEYCCGYTF
size: NA; V: TRBV12-5; J: TRBJ2-7; D: NA; length: 14; DNA: TGTGCTAGTGATCCCGCTAGGGGAAAGAACGAGCAGTACTTC; CDR3: CASDPARGKNEQYF
size: NA; V: TRBV5-1; J: TRBJ1-2; D: TRBD1; length: 15; DNA: TGCGCCAGCAGCCCGAGGACAGGGGGAACTAACGGCTACACCTTC; CDR3: CASSPRTGGTNGYTF
size: NA; V: TRBV29-1; J: TRBJ2-1; D: TRBD2; length: 14; DNA: TGCAGCGTTGAGGCTAGCGGGGCCTGGAATGAGCAGTTCTTC; CDR3: CSVEASGAWNEQFF
size: NA; V: TRBV11-2; J: TRBJ1-1; D: NA; length: 12; DNA: TGTGCCAGCAGCTTGCACACGTATGGAGCTTTCTTT; CDR3: CASSLHTYGAFF
size: NA; V: TRBV7-3; J: TRBJ2-5; D: TRBD2; length: 15; DNA: TGTGCCAGCAGCTTAACGGGACTAGCGATCGAGACCCAGTACTTC; CDR3: CASSLTGLAIETQYF
size: NA; V: TRBV5-1; J: TRBJ2-7; D: TRBD1; length: 14; DNA: TGCGCCAGCACCTCGACAGGGGGGACCTACGAGCAGTACTTC; CDR3: CASTSTGGTYEQYF
size: NA; V: TRBV19; J: TRBJ2-7; D: TRBD2; length: 16; DNA: TGTGCCAGCGCTGGACTAGCGGGGGGTCCCAGGCACGAGCAGTACTTC; CDR3: CASAGLAGGPRHEQYF
size: few; V: TRBV19; J: TRBJ1-6; D: NA; length: 13; DNA: TGTGCCAGTAGTAGGGGGGGAGGTTCACCCCTCCACTTT; CDR3: CASSRGGGSPLHF
size: NA; V: TRBV18; J: TRBJ1-2; D: TRBD1; length: 16; DNA: TGTGCCAGCTCACCAAGTGGGACAGGGATCGGCTATGGCTACACCTTC; CDR3: CASSPSGTGIGYGYTF
size: NA; V: TRBV28; J: TRBJ1-1; D: NA; length: 12; DNA: TGTGCCAGCAGTTTGATGTCGGCTGAAGCTTTCTTT; CDR3: CASSLMSAEAFF
size: NA; V: TRBV15; J: TRBJ1-1; D: TRBD1; length: 12; DNA: TGTGCCACCAGCAGAGATTGGGGACAGAACTTCTTT; CDR3: CATSRDWGQNFF
size: NA; V: TRBV19; J: TRBJ2-3; D: TRBD2; length: 16; DNA: TGTGCCAGTAGTTTGGGAGCGGGGGGACCCACAGATACGCAGTATTTT; CDR3: CASSLGAGGPTDTQYF
size: NA; V: TRBV24-1; J: TRBJ1-2; D: NA; length: 14; DNA: TGTGCCACCAGTGTCACAGGGAAGTCCTATGGCTACACCTTC; CDR3: CATSVTGKSYGYTF
size: NA; V: TRBV29-1; J: TRBJ2-5; D: NA; length: 13; DNA: TGCAGCGTTGAAGAAGGGGGCCAAGAGACCCAGTACTTC; CDR3: CSVEEGGQETQYF
size: NA; V: TRBV10-3; J: TRBJ1-2; D: NA; length: 13; DNA: TGTGCCATCAGTGACGACAGTAACTATGGCTACACCTTC; CDR3: CAISDDSNYGYTF
size: NA; V: TRBV11-3; J: TRBJ2-1; D: NA; length: 16; DNA: TGTGCCAGCAGCTTAGATGGGACTGGTCCCTACAATGAGCAGTTCTTC; CDR3: CASSLDGTGPYNEQFF
size: NA; V: TRBV4-1; J: TRBJ1-5; D: NA; length: 18; DNA: TGCGCCAGCAGCCAAGCATGGGGGGGGACAAGACAGAATCAGCCCCAGCATTTT; CDR3: CASSQAWGGTRQNQPQHF
size: NA; V: TRBV9; J: TRBJ2-1; D: NA; length: 13; DNA: TGTGCCAGCAGCGCCGTACGGGGCAATGAGCAGTTCTTC; CDR3: CASSAVRGNEQFF
size: NA; V: TRBV14; J: TRBJ1-4; D: NA; length: 13; DNA: TGTGCCAGCAGCCAAGGCGCGAGTGAAAAACTGTTTTTT; CDR3: CASSQGASEKLFF
size: NA; V: TRBV6-2/TRBV6-3; J: TRBJ1-4; D: NA; length: 15; DNA: TGTGCCAGCAGCTCCCTCAGGGGAAGGAGTGAAAAACTGTTTTTT; CDR3: CASSSLRGRSEKLFF
size: NA; V: TRBV18; J: TRBJ1-4; D: TRBD1; length: 15; DNA: TGTGCCAGCTCCCCTCGACAGGGACCTAATGAAAAACTGTTTTTT; CDR3: CASSPRQGPNEKLFF